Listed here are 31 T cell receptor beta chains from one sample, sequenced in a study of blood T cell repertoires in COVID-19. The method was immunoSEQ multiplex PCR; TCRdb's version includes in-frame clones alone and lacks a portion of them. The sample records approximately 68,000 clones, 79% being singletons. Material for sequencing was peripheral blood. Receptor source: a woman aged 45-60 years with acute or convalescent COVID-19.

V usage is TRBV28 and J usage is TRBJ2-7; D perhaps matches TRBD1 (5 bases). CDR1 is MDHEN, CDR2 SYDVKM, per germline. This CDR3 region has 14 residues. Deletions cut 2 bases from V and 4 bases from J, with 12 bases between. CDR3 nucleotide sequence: TGTGCCAGCAGTTTACAGGGAACTCAGTACGAGCAGTACTTC. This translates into CASSLQGTQYEQYF.

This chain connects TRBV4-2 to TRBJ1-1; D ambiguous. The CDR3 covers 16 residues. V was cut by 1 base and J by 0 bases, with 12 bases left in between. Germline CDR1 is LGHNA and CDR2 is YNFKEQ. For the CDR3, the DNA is TGTGCCAGCAGCCAAGTGGGAGCTCCCCTGAACACTGAAGCTTTCTTT. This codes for CASSQVGAPLNTEAFF.

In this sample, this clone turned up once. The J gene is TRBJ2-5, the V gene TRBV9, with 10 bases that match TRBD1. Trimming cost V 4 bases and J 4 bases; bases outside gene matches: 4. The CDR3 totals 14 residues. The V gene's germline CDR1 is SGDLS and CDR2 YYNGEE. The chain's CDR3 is CASSPWDRGETQYF. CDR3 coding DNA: TGTGCCAGCAGCCCATGGGACAGGGGAGAGACCCAGTACTTC. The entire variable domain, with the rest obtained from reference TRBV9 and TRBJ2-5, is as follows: DSGVTQTPKHLITATGQRVTLRCSPRSGDLSVYWYQQSLDQGLQFLIQYYNGEERAKGNILERFSAQQFPDLHSELNLSSLELGDSALYFCASSPWDRGETQYFGPGTRLLVL.

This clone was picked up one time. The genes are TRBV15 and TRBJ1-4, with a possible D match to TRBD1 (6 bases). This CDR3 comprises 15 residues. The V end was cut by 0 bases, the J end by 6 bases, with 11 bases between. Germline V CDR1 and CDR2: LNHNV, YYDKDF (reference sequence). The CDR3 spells CATSRDQGWDEKLFF. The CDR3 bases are TGTGCCACCAGCAGAGATCAGGGGTGGGATGAAAAACTGTTTTTT.

CDR3 region: CASSVNHQGFTGELFF. CDR3 sequence (DNA): TGTGCCAGCAGCGTAAATCATCAGGGGTTCACCGGGGAGCTGTTTTTT. The V gene is TRBV9, the J gene TRBJ2-2, with D maybe TRBD1 (6 bases). Trimming shortened V by 1 base and J by 4 bases, and 14 bases separated the two germline ends. CDR1 SGDLS and CDR2 YYNGEE come from the germline V gene. This CDR3 contains 16 residues.

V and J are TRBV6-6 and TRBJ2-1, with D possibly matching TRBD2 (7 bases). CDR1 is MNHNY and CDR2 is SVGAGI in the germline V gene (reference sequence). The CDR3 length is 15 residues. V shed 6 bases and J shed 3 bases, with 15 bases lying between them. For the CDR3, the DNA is TGTGCCAGCAGCCCAAGCGGGACACTCTACAATGAGCAGTTCTTC. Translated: CASSPSGTLYNEQFF.

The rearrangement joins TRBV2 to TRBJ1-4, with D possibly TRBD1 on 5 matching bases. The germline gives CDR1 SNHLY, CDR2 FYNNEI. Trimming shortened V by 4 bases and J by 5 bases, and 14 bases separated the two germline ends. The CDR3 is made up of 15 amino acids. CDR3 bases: TGTGCCAGCAGTGCACAACAGGTCATGAATGAAAAACTGTTTTTT. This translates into CASSAQQVMNEKLFF.

CDR3 in DNA: TGTGCCAGCAGTTACAACAGGGTTTGGAACACTGAAGCTTTCTTT. Protein sequence: CASSYNRVWNTEAFF. The genes are TRBV6-5 and TRBJ1-1; tentatively, D is TRBD1 (6 bases). Trimming stripped 2 bases from V and 1 base from J, with 11 bases between. The germline CDR1 and CDR2 sequences are MNHEY and SVGAGI. There are 15 residues in the CDR3.

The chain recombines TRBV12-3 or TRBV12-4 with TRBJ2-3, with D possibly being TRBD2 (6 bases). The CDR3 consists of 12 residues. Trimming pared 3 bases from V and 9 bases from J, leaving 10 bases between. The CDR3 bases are TGTGCCAGCAGTTTTGCGGCGGGGACGCAGTATTTT. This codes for CASSFAAGTQYF.

CDR3 nucleotide sequence: TGTGCCAGCAGTAGTTTGGAGGGCGATGAGCAGTTCTTC. It yields the protein CASSSLEGDEQFF. V usage is TRBV2 and J usage is TRBJ2-1; D perhaps matches TRBD2 (6 bases). This CDR3 is built from 13 residues. Germline V gives CDR1 SNHLY, CDR2 FYNNEI. Trimming cost V 5 bases and J 8 bases, with 13 bases left between them.

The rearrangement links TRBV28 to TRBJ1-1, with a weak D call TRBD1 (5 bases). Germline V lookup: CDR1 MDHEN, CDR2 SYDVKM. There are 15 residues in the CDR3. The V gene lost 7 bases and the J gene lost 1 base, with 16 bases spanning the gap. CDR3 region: CASKLYRNKNTEAFF. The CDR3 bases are TGTGCCAGCAAACTCTACAGGAACAAGAACACTGAAGCTTTCTTT. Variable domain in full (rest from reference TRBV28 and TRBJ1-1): DVKVTQSSRYLVKRTGEKVFLECVQDMDHENMFWYRQDPGLGLRLIYFSYDVKMKEKGDIPEGYSVSREKKERFSLILESASTNQTSMYLCASKLYRNKNTEAFFGQGTRLTVV.

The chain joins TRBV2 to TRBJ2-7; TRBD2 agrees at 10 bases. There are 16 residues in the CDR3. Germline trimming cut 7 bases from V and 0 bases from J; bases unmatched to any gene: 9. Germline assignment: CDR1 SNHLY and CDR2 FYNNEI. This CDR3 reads CASNVLAGASSYEQYF. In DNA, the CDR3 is TGTGCCAGCAACGTTCTAGCGGGGGCCAGCTCCTACGAGCAGTACTTC.

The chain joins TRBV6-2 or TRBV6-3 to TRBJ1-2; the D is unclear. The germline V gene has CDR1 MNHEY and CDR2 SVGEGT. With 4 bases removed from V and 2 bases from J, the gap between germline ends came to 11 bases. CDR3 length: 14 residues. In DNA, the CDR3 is TGTGCCAGCAGTTCCGCTACAGTGAACTATGGCTACACCTTC. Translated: CASSSATVNYGYTF.

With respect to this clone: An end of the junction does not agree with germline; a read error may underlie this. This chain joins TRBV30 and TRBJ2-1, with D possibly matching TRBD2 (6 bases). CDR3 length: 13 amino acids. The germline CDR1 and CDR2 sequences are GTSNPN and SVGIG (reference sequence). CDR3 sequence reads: CAWLETDYSEQFF. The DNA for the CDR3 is TGTGCCTGGCTGGAAACGGACTACAGTGAGCAGTTCTTC. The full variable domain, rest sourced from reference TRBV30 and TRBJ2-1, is SQTIHQWPATLVQPVGSPLSLECTVEGTSNPNLYWYRQAAGRGLQLLFYSVGIGQISSEVPQNLSASRPQDRQFILSSKKLLLSDSGFYLCAWLETDYSEQFFGPGTRLTVL.

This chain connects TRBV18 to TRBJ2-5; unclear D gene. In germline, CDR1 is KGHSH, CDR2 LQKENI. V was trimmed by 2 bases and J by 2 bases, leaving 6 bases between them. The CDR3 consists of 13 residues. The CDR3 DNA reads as TGTGCCAGCTCACCAGGTCGGCAAGAGACCCAGTACTTC. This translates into CASSPGRQETQYF.

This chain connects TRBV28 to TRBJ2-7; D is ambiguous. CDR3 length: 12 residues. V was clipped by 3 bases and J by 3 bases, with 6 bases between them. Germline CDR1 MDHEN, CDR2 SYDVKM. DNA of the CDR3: TGTGCCAGCAGTTTCCTGCGCTACGAGCAGTACTTC. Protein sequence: CASSFLRYEQYF. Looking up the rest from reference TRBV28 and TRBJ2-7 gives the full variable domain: DVKVTQSSRYLVKRTGEKVFLECVQDMDHENMFWYRQDPGLGLRLIYFSYDVKMKEKGDIPEGYSVSREKKERFSLILESASTNQTSMYLCASSFLRYEQYFGPGTRLTVT.

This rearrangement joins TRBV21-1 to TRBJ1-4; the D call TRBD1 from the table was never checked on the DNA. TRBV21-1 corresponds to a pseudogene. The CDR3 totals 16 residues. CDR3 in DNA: TGTGCCAGCAGCACACAGGGGAAGTATGGTAATGAAAAACTGTTTTTT. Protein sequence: CASSTQGKYGNEKLFF.

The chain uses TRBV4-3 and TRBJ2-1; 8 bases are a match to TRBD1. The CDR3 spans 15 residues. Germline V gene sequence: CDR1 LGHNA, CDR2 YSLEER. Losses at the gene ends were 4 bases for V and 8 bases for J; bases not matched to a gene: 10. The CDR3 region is CASSLLPTGEDEQFF. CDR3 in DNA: TGCGCCAGCAGCCTTCTCCCGACAGGGGAGGATGAGCAGTTCTTC.

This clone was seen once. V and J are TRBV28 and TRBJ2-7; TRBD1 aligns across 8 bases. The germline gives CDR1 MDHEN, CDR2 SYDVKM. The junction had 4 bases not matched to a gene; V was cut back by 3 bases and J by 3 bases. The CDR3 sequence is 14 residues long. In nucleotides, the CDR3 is TGTGCCAGCAGTTTGGCAGGGGGCCTCTACGAGCAGTACTTC. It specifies CASSLAGGLYEQYF.

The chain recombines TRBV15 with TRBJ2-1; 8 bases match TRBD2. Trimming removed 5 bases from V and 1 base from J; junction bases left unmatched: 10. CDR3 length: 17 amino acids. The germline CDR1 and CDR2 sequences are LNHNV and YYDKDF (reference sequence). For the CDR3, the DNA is TGTGCCACCAGCGGCCTTCCAAGCGGGAGTTCCTACAATGAGCAGTTCTTC. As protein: CATSGLPSGSSYNEQFF.

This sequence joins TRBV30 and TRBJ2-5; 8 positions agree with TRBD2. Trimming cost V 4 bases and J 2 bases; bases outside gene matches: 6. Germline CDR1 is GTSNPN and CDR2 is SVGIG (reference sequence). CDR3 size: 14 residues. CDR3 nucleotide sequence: TGTGCCTGGAACGGGGGGGGCTTACAAGAGACCCAGTACTTC. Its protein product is CAWNGGGLQETQYF.

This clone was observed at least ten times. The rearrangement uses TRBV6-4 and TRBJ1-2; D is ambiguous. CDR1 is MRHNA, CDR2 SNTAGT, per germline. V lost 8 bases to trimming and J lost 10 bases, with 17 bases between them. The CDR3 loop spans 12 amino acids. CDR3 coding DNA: TGTGCCAGCCTCCCCCGCGGCCAGTTCTACACCTTC. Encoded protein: CASLPRGQFYTF.

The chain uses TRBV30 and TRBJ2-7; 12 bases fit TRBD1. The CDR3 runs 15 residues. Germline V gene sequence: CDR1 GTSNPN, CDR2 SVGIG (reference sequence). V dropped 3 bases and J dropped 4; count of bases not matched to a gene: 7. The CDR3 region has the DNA TGTGCCTGGAGCGCCGGGACAGGGGGCCGGTACGAGCAGTACTTC. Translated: CAWSAGTGGRYEQYF.

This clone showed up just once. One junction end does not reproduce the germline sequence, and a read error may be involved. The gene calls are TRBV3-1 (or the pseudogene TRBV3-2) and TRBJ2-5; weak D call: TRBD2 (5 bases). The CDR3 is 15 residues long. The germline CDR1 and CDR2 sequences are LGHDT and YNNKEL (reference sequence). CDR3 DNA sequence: TGCGCCAGCAGCCAGAGCGGAAGGTACCAAGAGACCCAGTACTTC. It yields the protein CASSQSGRYQETQYF.

The CDR3 sequence: CASSLYATEHNEQFF. For the CDR3, the DNA is TGTGCCAGCAGTTTATATGCGACAGAGCACAATGAGCAGTTCTTC. This chain connects TRBV27 to TRBJ2-1; a possible D gene is TRBD1 (5 bases). Trimming cost V 1 base and J 5 bases, with 12 bases left between them. The CDR3 spans 15 residues. The germline V gene encodes CDR1 MNHEY and CDR2 SMNVEV (reference sequence).

CDR3 in DNA: TGTGCCAGCAGTTACGTAGGGGGTGGAGAAGCTTTCTTT. This encodes CASSYVGGGEAFF. V gene TRBV6-5 combines with J gene TRBJ1-1; possible D gene TRBD1, 6 bases. CDR1 and CDR2 (germline): MNHEY, SVGAGI. V was trimmed by 2 bases and J by 8 bases, leaving 12 bases between them. The CDR3 runs to 13 residues.

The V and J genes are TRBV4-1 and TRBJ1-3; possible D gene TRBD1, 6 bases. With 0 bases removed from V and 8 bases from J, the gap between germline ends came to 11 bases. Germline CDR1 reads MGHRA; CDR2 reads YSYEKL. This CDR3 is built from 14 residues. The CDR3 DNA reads TGCGCCAGCAGCCAAGAGTCCAGGGGAGACACCATATATTTT. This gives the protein CASSQESRGDTIYF.

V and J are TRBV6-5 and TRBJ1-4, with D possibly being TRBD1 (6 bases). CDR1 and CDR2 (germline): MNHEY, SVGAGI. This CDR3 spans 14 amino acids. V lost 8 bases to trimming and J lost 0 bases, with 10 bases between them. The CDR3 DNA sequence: TGTGCCAGCGGACAGCCTGCAACTAATGAAAAACTGTTTTTT. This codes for CASGQPATNEKLFF.

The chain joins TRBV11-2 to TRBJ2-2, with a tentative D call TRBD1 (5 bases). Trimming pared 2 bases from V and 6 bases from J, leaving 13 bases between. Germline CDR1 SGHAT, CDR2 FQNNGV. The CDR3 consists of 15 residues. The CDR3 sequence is CASSLQGTVAGELFF. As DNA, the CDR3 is TGTGCCAGCAGCTTACAGGGTACGGTGGCCGGGGAGCTGTTTTTT.

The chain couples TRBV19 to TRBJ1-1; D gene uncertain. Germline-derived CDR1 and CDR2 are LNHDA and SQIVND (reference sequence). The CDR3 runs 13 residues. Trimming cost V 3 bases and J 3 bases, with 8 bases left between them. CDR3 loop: CASSIGRYTEAFF. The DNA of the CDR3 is TGTGCCAGTAGTATTGGCCGATACACTGAAGCTTTCTTT. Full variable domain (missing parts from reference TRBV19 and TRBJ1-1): DGGITQSPKYLFRKEGQNVTLSCEQNLNHDAMYWYRQDPGQGLRLIYYSQIVNDFQKGDIAEGYSVSREKKESFPLTVTSAQKNPTAFYLCASSIGRYTEAFFGQGTRLTVV.

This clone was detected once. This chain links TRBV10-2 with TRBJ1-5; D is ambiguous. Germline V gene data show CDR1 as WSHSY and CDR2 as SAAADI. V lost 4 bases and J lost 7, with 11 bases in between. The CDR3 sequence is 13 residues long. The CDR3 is CASSVNEVQPQHF. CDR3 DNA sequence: TGCGCCAGCAGTGTAAACGAGGTACAGCCCCAGCATTTT.